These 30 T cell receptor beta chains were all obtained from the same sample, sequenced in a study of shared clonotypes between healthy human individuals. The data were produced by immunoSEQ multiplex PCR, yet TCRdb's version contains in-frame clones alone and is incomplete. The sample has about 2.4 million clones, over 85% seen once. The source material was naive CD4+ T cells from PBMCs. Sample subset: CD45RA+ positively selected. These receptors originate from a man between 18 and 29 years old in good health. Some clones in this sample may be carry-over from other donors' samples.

CDR3 bases: TGTGCCAGCATTAACCGGGACAGCCGAGCTTTCTTT. Its protein product is CASINRDSRAFF. The chain couples TRBV2 to TRBJ1-1, with TRBD1 identical over 7 bases. Trimming removed 7 bases from V and 10 bases from J; junction bases left unmatched: 9. Germline values: CDR1 SNHLY, CDR2 FYNNEI. The CDR3 is made up of 12 amino acids.

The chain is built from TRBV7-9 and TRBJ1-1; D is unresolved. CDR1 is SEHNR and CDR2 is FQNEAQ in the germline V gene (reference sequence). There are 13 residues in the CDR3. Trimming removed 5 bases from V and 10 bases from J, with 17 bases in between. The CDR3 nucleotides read TGTGCCAGCAGCCGGTGGTTGGATCTCGGAGCTTTCTTT. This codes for CASSRWLDLGAFF. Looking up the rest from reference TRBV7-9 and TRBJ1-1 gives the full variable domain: DTGVSQNPRHKITKRGQNVTFRCDPISEHNRLYWYRQTLGQGPEFLTYFQNEAQLEKSRLLSDRFSAERPKGSFSTLEIQRTEQGDSAMYLCASSRWLDLGAFFGQGTRLTVV.

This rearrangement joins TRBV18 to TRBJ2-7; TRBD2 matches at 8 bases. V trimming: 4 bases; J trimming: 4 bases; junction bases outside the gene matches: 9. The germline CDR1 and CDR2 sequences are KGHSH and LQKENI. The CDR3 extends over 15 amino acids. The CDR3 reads CASSQGLAPGYEQYF. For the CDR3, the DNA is TGTGCCAGCTCACAAGGACTAGCCCCGGGGTACGAGCAGTACTTC.

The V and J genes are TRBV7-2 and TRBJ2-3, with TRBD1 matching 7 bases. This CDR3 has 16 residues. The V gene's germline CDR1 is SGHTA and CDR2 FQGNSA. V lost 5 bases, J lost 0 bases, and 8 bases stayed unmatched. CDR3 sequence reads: CASSMLGQHSTDTQYF. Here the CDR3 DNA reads TGTGCCAGCAGCATGTTGGGACAGCATAGCACAGATACGCAGTATTTT.

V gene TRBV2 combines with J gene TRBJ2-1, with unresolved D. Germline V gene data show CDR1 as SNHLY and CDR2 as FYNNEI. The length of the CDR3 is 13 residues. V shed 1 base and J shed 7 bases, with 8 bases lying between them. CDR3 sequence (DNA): TGTGCCAGCAGTGAAGAACTACGGAATGAGCAGTTCTTC. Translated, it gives CASSEELRNEQFF.

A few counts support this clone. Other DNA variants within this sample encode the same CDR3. CDR3 loop: CSVGETQYF. The CDR3 bases are TGCAGCGTTGGGGAGACCCAGTACTTC. The chain has TRBV29-1 and TRBJ2-5; D not resolved. The CDR3 is 9 amino acids. Trimming removed 4 bases at V and 5 bases at J, with 2 bases between. Germline CDR1 is SQVTM and CDR2 is ANQGSEA. The full variable domain, rest sourced from reference TRBV29-1 and TRBJ2-5, is SAVISQKPSRDICQRGTSLTIQCQVDSQVTMMFWYRQQPGQSLTLIATANQGSEATYESGFVIDKFPISRPNLTFSTLTVSNMSPEDSSIYLCSVGETQYFGPGTRLLVL.

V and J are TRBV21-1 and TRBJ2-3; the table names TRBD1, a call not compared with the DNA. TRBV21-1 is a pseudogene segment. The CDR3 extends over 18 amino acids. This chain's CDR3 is CASIGSPDVPYSTDTQYF. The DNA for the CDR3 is TGTGCCAGCATTGGCAGTCCCGATGTGCCTTATAGCACAGATACGCAGTATTTT.

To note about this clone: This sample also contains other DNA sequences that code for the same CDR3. CDR3 sequence: CASTLGGTEAFF. CDR3 in DNA: TGTGCCAGCACCCTCGGCGGGACTGAAGCTTTCTTT. This sequence joins TRBV28 and TRBJ1-1; D is undetermined. Per germline, CDR1 MDHEN and CDR2 SYDVKM. V lost 7 bases and J 5 bases, leaving 11 bases between the germline ends. The CDR3 spans 12 residues.

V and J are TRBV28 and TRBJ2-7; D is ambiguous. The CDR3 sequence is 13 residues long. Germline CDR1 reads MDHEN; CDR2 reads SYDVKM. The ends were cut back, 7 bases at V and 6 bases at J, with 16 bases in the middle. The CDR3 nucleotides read TGTGCCAGCACCCTCGAGACAAAGGGCGAGCAGTACTTC. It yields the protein CASTLETKGEQYF.

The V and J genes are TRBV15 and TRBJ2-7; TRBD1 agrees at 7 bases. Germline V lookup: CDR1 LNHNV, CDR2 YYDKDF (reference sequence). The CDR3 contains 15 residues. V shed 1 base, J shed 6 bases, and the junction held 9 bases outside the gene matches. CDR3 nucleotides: TGTGCCACCAGCAGAGGGGCGGACAGGCCCCTCGAGCAGTACTTC. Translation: CATSRGADRPLEQYF.

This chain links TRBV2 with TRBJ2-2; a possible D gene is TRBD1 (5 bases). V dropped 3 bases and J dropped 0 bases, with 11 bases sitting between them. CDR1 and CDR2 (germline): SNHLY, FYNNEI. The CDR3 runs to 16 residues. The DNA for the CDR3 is TGTGCCAGCAGTGATCCGGCAGGGACGAACACCGGGGAGCTGTTTTTT. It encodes CASSDPAGTNTGELFF.

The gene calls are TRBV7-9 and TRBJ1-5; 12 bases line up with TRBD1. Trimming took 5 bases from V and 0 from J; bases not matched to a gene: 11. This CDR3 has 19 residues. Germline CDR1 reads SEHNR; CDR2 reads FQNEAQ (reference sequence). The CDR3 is CASSGYPGQGARSNQPQHF. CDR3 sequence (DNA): TGTGCCAGCAGCGGGTATCCGGGACAGGGGGCTCGTAGCAATCAGCCCCAGCATTTT.

The CDR3 loop is CASSPPSRWTQIYTEAFF. For the CDR3, the DNA is TGTGCCAGCTCACCACCGTCGCGTTGGACACAGATTTACACTGAAGCTTTCTTT. V gene TRBV18 combines with J gene TRBJ1-1; tentatively, D is TRBD1 (5 bases). Trimming took off 0 bases at V and 3 bases at J, with 20 bases between the two ends. The germline V gene encodes CDR1 KGHSH and CDR2 LQKENI. CDR3 size: 18 residues.

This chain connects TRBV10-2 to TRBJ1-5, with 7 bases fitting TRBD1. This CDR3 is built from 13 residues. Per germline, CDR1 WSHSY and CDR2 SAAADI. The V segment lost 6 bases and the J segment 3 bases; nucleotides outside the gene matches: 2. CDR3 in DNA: TGCGCCAGCAGGGGACAGATCAATCAGCCCCAGCATTTT. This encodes CASRGQINQPQHF.

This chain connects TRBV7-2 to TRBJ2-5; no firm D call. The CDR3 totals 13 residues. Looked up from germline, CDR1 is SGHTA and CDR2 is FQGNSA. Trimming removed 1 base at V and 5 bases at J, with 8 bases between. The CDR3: CASSLDNKETQYF. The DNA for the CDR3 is TGTGCCAGCAGCTTAGACAATAAGGAGACCCAGTACTTC.

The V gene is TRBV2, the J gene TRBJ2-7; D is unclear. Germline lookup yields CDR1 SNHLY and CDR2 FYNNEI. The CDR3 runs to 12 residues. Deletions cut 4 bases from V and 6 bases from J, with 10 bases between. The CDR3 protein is CASSVGPVEQYF. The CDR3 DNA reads TGTGCCAGCAGTGTCGGGCCCGTCGAGCAGTACTTC.

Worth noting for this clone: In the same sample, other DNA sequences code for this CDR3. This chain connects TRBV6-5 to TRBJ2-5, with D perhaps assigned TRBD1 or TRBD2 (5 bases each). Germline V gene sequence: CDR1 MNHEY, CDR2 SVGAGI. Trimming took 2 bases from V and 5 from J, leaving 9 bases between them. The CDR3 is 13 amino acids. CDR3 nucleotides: TGTGCCAGCAGTTACCCAGGGACGGAGACCCAGTACTTC. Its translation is CASSYPGTETQYF.

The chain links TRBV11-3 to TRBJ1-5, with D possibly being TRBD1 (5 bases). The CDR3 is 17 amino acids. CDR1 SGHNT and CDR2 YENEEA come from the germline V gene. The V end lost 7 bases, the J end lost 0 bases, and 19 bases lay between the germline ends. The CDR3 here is CASNSLEGFYSNQPQHF. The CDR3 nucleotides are TGTGCCAGCAACTCACTAGAGGGGTTCTATAGCAATCAGCCCCAGCATTTT.

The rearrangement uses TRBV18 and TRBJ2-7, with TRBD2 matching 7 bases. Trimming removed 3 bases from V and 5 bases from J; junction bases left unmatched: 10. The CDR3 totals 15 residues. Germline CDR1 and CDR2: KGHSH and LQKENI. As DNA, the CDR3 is TGTGCCAGCTCACCGTCCTCGGGGGGTGTCGACGAGCAGTACTTC. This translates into CASSPSSGGVDEQYF.

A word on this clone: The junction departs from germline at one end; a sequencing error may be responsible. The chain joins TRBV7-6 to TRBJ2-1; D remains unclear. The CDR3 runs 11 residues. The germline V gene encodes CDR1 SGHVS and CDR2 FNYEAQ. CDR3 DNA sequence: TGTGCCAGCAGCTCCTTCAATGAGCAGTTCTTC. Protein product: CASSSFNEQFF.

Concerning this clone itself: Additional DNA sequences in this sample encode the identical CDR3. The CDR3 loop is CASSLGSSTNEKLFF. Written as DNA, the CDR3 is TGCGCCAGCAGCTTGGGAAGCTCAACTAATGAAAAACTGTTTTTT. V is TRBV5-1 and J is TRBJ1-4; no firm D call. Germline V gene data show CDR1 as SGHRS and CDR2 as YFSETQ. The CDR3 runs to 15 residues. V gave up 0 bases and J gave up 0 bases, with 6 bases separating them.

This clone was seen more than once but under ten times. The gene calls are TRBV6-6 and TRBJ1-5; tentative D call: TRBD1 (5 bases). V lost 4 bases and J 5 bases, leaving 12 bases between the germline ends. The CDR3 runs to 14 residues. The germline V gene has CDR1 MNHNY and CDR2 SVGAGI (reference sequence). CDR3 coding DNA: TGTGCCAGCAGTTTGGCAGGGTGGGATCAGCCCCAGCATTTT. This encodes CASSLAGWDQPQHF.

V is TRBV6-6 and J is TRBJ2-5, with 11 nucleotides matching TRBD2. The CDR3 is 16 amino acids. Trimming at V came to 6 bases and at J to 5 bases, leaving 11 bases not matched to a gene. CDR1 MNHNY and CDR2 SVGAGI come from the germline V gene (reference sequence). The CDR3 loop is CASRLNSGRARETQYF. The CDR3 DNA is TGTGCCAGCAGGCTGAATAGCGGGAGGGCCAGGGAGACCCAGTACTTC.

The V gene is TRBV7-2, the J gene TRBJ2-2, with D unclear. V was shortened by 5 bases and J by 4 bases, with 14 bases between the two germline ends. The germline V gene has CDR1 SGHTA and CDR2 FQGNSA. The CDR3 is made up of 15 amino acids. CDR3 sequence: CASSPERFSTGELFF. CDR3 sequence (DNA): TGTGCCAGCAGCCCCGAGCGATTCTCCACCGGGGAGCTGTTTTTT.

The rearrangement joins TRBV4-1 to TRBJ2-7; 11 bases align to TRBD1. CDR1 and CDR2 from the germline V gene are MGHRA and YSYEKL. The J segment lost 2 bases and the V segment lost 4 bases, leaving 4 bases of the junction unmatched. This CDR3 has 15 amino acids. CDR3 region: CASSLGTGGAYEQYF. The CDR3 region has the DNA TGCGCCAGCAGCCTCGGGACAGGGGGGGCCTACGAGCAGTACTTC.

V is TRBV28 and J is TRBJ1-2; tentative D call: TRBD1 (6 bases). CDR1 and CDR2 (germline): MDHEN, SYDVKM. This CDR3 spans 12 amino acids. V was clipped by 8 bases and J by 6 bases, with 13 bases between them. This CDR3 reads CASGTRYDGYTF. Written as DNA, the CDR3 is TGTGCCAGCGGGACAAGATACGATGGCTACACCTTC.

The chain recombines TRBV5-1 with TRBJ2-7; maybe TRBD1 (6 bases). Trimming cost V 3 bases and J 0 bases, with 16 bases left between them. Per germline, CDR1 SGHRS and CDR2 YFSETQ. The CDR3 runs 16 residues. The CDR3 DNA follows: TGCGCCAGCAGCTCACAGGGCACCACAATCTCCTACGAGCAGTACTTC. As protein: CASSSQGTTISYEQYF.

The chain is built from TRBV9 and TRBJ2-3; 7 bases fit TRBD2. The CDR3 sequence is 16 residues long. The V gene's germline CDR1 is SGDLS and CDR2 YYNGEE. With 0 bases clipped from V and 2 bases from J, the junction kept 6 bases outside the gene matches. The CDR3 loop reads CASSVDPSGLTDTQYF. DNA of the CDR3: TGTGCCAGCAGCGTAGACCCTAGCGGCCTCACAGATACGCAGTATTTT.

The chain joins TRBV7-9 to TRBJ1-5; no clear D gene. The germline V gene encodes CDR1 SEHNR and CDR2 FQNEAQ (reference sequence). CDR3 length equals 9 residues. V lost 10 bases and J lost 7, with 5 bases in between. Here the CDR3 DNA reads TGTGCCACTAACCAGCCCCAGCATTTT. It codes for CATNQPQHF.

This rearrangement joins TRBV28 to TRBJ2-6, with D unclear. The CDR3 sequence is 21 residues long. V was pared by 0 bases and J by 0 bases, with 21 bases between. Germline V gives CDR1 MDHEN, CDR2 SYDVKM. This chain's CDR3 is CASSLWGGTYTSSSGANVLTF. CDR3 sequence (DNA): TGTGCCAGCAGTTTATGGGGCGGTACCTACACTTCCAGCTCTGGGGCCAACGTCCTGACTTTC.